The 3 T cell receptor beta chains below all came from one sample that was sequenced in a study of T cells in Graves' hyperthyroidism and ophthalmopathy. RNA transcripts provided the source from which TCR beta CDR3 regions were amplified. An initial round of RT-PCR targeting the TCR CDR3 relied on the HTBI primer set. In TCRdb, the multiplex PCR reads were re-called with MiXCR into one record per CDR3 protein. The sample has over 500,000 distinct CDR3 sequences; roughly 18% are singletons. The material sequenced was blood. The receptors stem from a young woman with Graves' ophthalmopathy.

The sample holds many counts of this clonotype. The rearrangement uses TRBV20-1 and TRBJ1-6; TRBD1 matches at 11 bases. This CDR3 is built from 14 residues. Germline values: CDR1 DFQATT, CDR2 SNEGSKA (reference sequence). After removal of 4 bases from V and 6 bases from J, the junction contained 2 bases not matched to a gene. The CDR3 is CSAKGQGVNSPLHF. CDR3 DNA: TGCAGTGCTAAGGGACAGGGGGTTAATTCACCCCTCCACTTT.

This clonotype appeared a few times. The V call is TRBV30, the J call TRBJ1-1, with TRBD1 as a possible D gene (6 bases). The CDR3 consists of 13 residues. The V gene's germline CDR1 is GTSNPN and CDR2 SVGIG (reference sequence). Trimming pared 5 bases from V and 0 bases from J, leaving 10 bases between. The CDR3 sequence is CAWGTSMNTEAFF. In nucleotides, the CDR3 is TGTGCCTGGGGGACATCCATGAACACTGAAGCTTTCTTT.

In this sample, this clonotype turned up many times. This sequence joins TRBV27 and TRBJ2-1, with D possibly being TRBD1 (6 bases). Germline CDR1 MNHEY, CDR2 SMNVEV (reference sequence). V was trimmed by 8 bases and J by 4 bases, leaving 15 bases between them. The CDR3 covers 14 residues. In DNA, the CDR3 is TGTGCCAGCGGAACCGGGACACAATACAATGAGCAGTTCTTC. The encoded protein is CASGTGTQYNEQFF.